These 5 T cell receptor beta chains were all obtained from the same sample, sequenced in a study of technical replicates of blood from a few donors. The assay was immunoSEQ multiplex PCR, and TCRdb's table has in-frame clones only and misses some. The data show 85,000 to 100,000 clones, 95% seen once. The material sequenced was T cells isolated from PBMCs. The receptors shown here come from a human donor in good health.

The chain uses TRBV5-1 and TRBJ2-1, with TRBD2 matching over 9 bases. The CDR3 length is 15 residues. V dropped 0 bases and J dropped 8; count of bases not matched to a gene: 6. Germline V gives CDR1 SGHRS, CDR2 YFSETQ. The CDR3 DNA sequence: TGCGCCAGCAGCTTGGGGGCGGGGGGGCCTGATGAGCAGTTCTTC. As protein: CASSLGAGGPDEQFF.

V usage is TRBV18 and J usage is TRBJ2-1; 10 bases line up with TRBD1. Per the germline V gene, CDR1 is KGHSH and CDR2 is LQKENI. The CDR3 is 13 residues long. Unmatched junction bases numbered 3, after V lost 8 bases and J lost 5 bases. As DNA, the CDR3 is TGTGCCAGCCTTGGACAGGGGGACAATGAGCAGTTCTTC. Its protein is CASLGQGDNEQFF.

The chain carries TRBV9 and TRBJ2-3; TRBD2 is a possible D gene (7 bases). The CDR3 has 17 amino acids. The germline gives CDR1 SGDLS, CDR2 YYNGEE. V gave up 3 bases and J gave up 4 bases, with 21 bases separating them. Here the CDR3 DNA reads TGTGCCAGCAGCGCACGACCGGGACGGGGGGCCGCAGATACGCAGTATTTT. Amino acid sequence: CASSARPGRGAADTQYF.

The chain has TRBV28 and TRBJ2-1; tentatively, D is TRBD1 (6 bases). The CDR3 is made up of 15 amino acids. Deletions cut 3 bases from V and 0 bases from J, with 9 bases between. The germline V gene encodes CDR1 MDHEN and CDR2 SYDVKM. The CDR3 DNA follows: TGTGCCAGCAGTTTCCAGGGGAGCTCCTACAATGAGCAGTTCTTC. It codes for CASSFQGSSYNEQFF.

The chain combines TRBV11-2 with TRBJ1-1; 12 bases are shared with TRBD1. With 6 bases clipped from V and 7 bases from J, the junction kept 9 bases outside the gene matches. The CDR3 loop spans 15 amino acids. The germline V gene has CDR1 SGHAT and CDR2 FQNNGV. The CDR3 DNA is TGTGCCAGCAGTTACTTGGGGACAGGGGGCGTTGAAGCTTTCTTT. This encodes CASSYLGTGGVEAFF.